This TCR beta chain was sequenced during a study of cytomegalovirus exposure and HLA in healthy donors. Findings and limits, study-wide: A later analysis appeared to link common viral pathogens to several of the most significant clusters.

Vbeta (60) and Jbeta (13) primers were used in the PCR. Sequencing was performed with immunoSEQ multiplex PCR; in TCRdb, only in-frame clones are kept and a portion is missing. The repertoire includes some 130,000 clones, just under 80% of them detected once, and approximately 1.5% sits in the top ten. As for this clone: The antigen is undetermined.

V gave up 4 bases and J gave up 4 bases; unmatched junction bases: 4. Per the germline V gene, CDR1 is SQVTM and CDR2 is ANQGSEA. CDR3 length: 13 residues. The specimen was PBMCs. The chain links TRBV29-1 to TRBJ1-5; 7 nucleotides line up with TRBD1. The sequence was obtained from a woman between 18 and 30 years old in good health and CMV-seronegative. CDR3 nucleotide sequence: TGCAGCGTTGCGGGACAGCAAAATCAGCCCCAGCATTTT. Protein sequence: CSVAGQQNQPQHF.